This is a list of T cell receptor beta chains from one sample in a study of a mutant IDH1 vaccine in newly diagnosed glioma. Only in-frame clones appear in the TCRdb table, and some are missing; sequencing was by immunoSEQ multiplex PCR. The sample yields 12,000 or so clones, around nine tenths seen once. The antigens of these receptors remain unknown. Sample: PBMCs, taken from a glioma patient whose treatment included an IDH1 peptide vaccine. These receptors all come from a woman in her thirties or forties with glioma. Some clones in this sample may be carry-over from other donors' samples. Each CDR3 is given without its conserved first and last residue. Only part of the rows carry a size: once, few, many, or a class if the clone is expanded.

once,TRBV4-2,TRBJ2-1,ASSLLGATGVPFLF
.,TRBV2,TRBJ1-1,ASRTSGTEAF
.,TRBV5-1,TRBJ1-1,ASSLEPGGNTEAF
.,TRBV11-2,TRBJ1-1,ASSLGWCNTEAF
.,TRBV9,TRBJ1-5,ASSRTGFSSQPQH
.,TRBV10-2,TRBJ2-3,ASIPDRGTDTQY
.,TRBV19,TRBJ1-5,ASSIVGDRGRSQPQH
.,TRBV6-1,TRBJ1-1,ASTRGPPGSTEAF
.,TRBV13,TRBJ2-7,ASSPRLAGAYEQY
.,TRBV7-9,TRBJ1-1,ASSPTGSEAF
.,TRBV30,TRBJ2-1,AWSGAGPSYNEQF
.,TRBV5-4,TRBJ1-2,ASSFDRDGGYT
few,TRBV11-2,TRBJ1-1,ASSLDPGGTEAF
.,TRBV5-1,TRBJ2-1,ASSLGGGSSYNEQF
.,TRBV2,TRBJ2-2,ASGIAGPGELF
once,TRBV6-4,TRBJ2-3,ASRRTSGSTDTQY
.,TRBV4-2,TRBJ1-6,ASSQDSVGRNSPLH
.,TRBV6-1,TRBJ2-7,ASSEGPFETGYEQY
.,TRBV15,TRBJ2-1,ATSPEAGSGKNEQF
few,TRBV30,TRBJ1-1,AWKDRSEAF
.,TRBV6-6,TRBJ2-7,ASSYSESYEQY
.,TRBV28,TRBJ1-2,ASSLRLMGGYT
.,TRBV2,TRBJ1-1,ASPEGGNTEAF
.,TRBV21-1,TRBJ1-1,ASSNGGAQTEAF
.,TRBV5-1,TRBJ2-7,ASSRLGTGVEEQY
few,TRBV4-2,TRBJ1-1,ASSEWDRGLSTEAF
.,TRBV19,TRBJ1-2,ASSIQRDYGYT
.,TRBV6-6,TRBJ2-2,ATRDGTTSNTGELF
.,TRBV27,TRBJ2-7,ASTPGGAGAIRAYEQY
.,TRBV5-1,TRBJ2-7,ASSPRTGLYEQY
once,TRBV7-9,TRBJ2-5,ASSSMDQETQY
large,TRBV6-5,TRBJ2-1,ASGGLAGNNEQF
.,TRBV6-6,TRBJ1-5,ASSYSLTGANQPQH
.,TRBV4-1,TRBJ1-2,ASSQDQEGAVYGYT
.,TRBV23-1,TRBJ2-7,ASSRPPQRGPYEQY
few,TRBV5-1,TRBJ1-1,ASTFGREAF
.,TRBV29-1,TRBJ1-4,SVDLGTNEKLF
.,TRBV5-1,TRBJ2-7,ASSPGLAGSYEQY
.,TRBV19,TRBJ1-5,ASSGGFSSNQPQH
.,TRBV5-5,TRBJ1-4,ASSLEPGWGEKLF